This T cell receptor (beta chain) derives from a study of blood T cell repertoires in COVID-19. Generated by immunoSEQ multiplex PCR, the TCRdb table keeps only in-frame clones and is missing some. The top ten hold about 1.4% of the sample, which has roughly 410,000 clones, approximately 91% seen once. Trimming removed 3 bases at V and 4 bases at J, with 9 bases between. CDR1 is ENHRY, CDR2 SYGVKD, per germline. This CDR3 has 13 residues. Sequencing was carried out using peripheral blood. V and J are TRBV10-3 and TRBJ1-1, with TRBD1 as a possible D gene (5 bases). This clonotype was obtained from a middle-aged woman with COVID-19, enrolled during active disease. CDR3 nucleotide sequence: TGTGCCATCAGTGATGGGACTCCCACTGAAGCTTTCTTT. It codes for CAISDGTPTEAFF.